This TCR beta chain was identified in a study of shared clonotypes between healthy human individuals. General observations from the study: Four donors had around 5% of their naive CD4 clonotypes in common. Sequencing of the sorted subsets was shown by rarefaction to be incomplete despite large depth.

The table came from immunoSEQ multiplex PCR; TCRdb's copy has only in-frame clones and leaves some out. The profile shows about 2.3 million clones, about nine tenths of them singletons. The CDR3 is made up of 15 amino acids. CDR1 and CDR2 from the germline V gene are SGHRS and YFSETQ. V lost 4 bases, J lost 1 base, and 14 bases lay in between. Only Caucasian adults living in Nashville, Tennessee made up the donor group. A CD45RA+ naive subset and a CD45RA-negative memory subset were split from CD4+ cells. Notes on this clone: Its target is not known.

The material sequenced was naive CD4+ T cells from PBMCs. Subset noted: CD45RA+ positively selected. The TCR was taken from a man between 18 and 35 years old in good health. Some clones in this sample may be carry-over from other donors' samples. The chain carries TRBV5-1 and TRBJ1-1; D is undetermined. The CDR3 region has the DNA TGCGCCAGCAGCCTAATAAGGACCGCGAACACTGAAGCTTTCTTT. This encodes CASSLIRTANTEAFF.